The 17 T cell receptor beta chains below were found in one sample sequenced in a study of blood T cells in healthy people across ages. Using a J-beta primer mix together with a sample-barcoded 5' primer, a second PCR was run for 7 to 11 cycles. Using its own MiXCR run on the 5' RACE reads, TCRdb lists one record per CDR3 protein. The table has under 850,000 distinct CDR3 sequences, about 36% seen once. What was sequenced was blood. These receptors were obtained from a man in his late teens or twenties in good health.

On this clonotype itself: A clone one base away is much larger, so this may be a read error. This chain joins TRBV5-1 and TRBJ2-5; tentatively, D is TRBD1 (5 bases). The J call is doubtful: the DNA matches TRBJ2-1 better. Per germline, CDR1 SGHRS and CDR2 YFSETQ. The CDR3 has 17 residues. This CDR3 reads CASSFRPTAAVQETQFF. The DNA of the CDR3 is TGCGCCAGCAGCTTTCGGCCGACAGCAGCAGTCCAAGAGACCCAGTTCTTC.

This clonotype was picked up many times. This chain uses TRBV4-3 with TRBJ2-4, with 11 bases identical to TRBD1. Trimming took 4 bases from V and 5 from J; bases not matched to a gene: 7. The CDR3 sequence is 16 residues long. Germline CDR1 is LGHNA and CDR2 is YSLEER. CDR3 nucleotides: TGCGCCAGCAGCCGTACTCCGGGACAGGGGGAAAACATTCAGTACTTC. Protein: CASSRTPGQGENIQYF.

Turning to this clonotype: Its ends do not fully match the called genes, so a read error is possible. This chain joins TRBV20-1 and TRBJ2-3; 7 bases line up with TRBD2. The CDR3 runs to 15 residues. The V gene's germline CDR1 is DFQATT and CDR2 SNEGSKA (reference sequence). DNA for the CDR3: TGCAGTGCTAGAGACCCCAGCGGGGCCACAGATACGCGGTATTTT. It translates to CSARDPSGATDTRYF.

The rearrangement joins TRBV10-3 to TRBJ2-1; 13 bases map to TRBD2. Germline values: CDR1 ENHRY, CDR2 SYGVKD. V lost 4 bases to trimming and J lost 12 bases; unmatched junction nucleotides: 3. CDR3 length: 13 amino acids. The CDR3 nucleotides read TGTGCCATCAGTGGGGGACTAGCGGGGTGGCAGTTCTTC. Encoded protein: CAISGGLAGWQFF.

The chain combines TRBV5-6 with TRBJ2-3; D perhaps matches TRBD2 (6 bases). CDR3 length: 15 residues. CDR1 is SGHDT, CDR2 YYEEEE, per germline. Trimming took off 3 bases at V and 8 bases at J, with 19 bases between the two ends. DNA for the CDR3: TGTGCCAGCAGCTCGGAAGGGACTTCCGGGGGTACGCAGTATTTT. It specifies CASSSEGTSGGTQYF.

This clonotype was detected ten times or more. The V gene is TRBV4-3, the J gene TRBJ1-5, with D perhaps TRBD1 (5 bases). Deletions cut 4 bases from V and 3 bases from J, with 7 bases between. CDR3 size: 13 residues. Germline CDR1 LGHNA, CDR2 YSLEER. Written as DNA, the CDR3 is TGCGCCAGCAGCCTAGGGGCCAATCAGCCCCAGCATTTT. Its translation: CASSLGANQPQHF.

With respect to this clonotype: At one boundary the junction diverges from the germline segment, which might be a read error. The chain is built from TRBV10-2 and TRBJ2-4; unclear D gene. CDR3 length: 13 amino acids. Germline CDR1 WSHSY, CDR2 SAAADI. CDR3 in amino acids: CASSEEAKNIQYF. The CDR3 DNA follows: TGCGCCAGCAGTGAAGAGGCCAAAAACATCCAGTACTTC.

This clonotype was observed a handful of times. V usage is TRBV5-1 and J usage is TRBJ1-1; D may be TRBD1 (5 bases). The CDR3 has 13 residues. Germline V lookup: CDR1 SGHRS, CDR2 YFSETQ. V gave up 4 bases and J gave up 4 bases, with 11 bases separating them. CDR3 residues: CASSVRVGTEAFF. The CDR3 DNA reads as TGCGCCAGCAGCGTCAGGGTTGGCACTGAAGCTTTCTTT.

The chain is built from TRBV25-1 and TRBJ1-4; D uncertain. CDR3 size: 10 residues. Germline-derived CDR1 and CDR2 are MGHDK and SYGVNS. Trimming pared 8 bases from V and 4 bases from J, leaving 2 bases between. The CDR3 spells CASLNEKLFF. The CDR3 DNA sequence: TGTGCCAGCCTTAATGAAAAACTGTTTTTT.

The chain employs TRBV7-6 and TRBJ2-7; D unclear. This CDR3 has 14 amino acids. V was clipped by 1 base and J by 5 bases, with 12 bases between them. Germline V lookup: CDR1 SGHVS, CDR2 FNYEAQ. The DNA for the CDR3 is TGTGCCAGCAGCTTAGATCCCGTAACAGACGAGCAGTACTTC. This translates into CASSLDPVTDEQYF. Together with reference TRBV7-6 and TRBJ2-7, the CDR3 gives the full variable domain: GAGVSQSPRYKVTKRGQDVALRCDPISGHVSLYWYRQALGQGPEFLTYFNYEAQQDKSGLPNDRFSAERPEGSISTLTIQRTEQRDSAMYRCASSLDPVTDEQYFGPGTRLTVT.

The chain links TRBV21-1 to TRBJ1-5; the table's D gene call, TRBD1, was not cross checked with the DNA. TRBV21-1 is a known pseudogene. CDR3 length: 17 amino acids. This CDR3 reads CASSKVRGGYSNQPQHF. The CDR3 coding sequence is TGTGCCAGCAGCAAAGTTCGAGGGGGGTATAGCAATCAGCCCCAGCATTTT.

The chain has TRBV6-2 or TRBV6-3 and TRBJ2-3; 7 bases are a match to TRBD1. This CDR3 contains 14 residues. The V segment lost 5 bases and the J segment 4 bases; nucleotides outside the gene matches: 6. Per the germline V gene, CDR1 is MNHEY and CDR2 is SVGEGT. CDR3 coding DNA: TGTGCCAGCAGTCGGGACAGAATAGCAGATACGCAGTATTTT. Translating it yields CASSRDRIADTQYF.

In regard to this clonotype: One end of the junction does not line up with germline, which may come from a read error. CDR3 nucleotide sequence: TGTGCCACCGCGGGTGCCCAGACAGAGACGCAGTATTTT. As protein: CATAGAQTETQYF. The gene calls are TRBV2 and TRBJ2-3; D may match TRBD1 or TRBD2 (5 bases each). The CDR3 runs 13 residues. CDR1 is SNHLY and CDR2 is FYNNEI in the germline V gene.

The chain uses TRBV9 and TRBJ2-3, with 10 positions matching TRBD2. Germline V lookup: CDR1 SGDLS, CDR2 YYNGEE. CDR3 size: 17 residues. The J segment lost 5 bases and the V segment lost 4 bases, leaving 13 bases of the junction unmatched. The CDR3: CASSPRYGTSDEDTQYF. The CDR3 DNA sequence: TGTGCCAGCAGCCCAAGATATGGGACTAGCGATGAAGATACGCAGTATTTT. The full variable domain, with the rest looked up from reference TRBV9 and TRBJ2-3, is DSGVTQTPKHLITATGQRVTLRCSPRSGDLSVYWYQQSLDQGLQFLIQYYNGEERAKGNILERFSAQQFPDLHSELNLSSLELGDSALYFCASSPRYGTSDEDTQYFGPGTRLTVL.

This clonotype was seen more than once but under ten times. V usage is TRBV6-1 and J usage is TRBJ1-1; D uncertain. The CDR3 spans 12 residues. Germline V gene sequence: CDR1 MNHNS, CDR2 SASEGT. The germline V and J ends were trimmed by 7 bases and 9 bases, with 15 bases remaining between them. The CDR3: CASTDTGSQAFF. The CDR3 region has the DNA TGTGCCAGCACTGACACTGGGAGTCAAGCTTTCTTT.

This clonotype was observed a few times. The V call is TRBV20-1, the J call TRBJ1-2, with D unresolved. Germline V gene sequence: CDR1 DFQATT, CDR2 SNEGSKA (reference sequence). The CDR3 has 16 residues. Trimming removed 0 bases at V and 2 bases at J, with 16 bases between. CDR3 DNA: TGCAGTGCTAGAGATTGGGCCTCCATAGGGAACTATGGCTACACCTTC. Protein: CSARDWASIGNYGYTF.

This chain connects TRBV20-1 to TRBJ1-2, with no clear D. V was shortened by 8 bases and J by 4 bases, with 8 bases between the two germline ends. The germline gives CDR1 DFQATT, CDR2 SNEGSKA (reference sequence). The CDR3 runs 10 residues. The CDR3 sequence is CSTRSYGYTF. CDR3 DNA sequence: TGCAGTACCAGAAGCTATGGCTACACCTTC.